These 12 T cell receptor beta chains originate from one sample sequenced in a study of control samples from healthy donors and cancer patients. TCRdb's table, derived via immunoSEQ multiplex PCR, lists solely in-frame clones and lacks some. The sample consists of roughly 130,000 clones, about 94% of them appearing once. The sample was blood. The receptor source for this set is a young man in good health.

The DNA of the CDR3 is TGTGCCAGCAGCTTAGCGCGTGTCTATGGCTACACCTTC. This encodes CASSLARVYGYTF. V usage is TRBV7-2 and J usage is TRBJ1-2; D unclear. The CDR3 is 13 amino acids. The V end lost 0 bases, the J end lost 4 bases, and 6 bases lay between the germline ends. Germline V gene sequence: CDR1 SGHTA, CDR2 FQGNSA.

This rearrangement joins TRBV7-9 to TRBJ2-7, with 8 bases lining up with TRBD1. Per germline, CDR1 SEHNR and CDR2 FQNEAQ (reference sequence). The CDR3 extends over 16 amino acids. V shed 0 bases, J shed 4 bases, and the junction held 8 bases outside the gene matches. CDR3 region: CASSLAHGQGWYEQYF. CDR3 nucleotides: TGTGCCAGCAGCTTAGCGCACGGACAGGGTTGGTACGAGCAGTACTTC. Filled out from reference TRBV7-9 and TRBJ2-7, the complete variable domain reads DTGVSQNPRHKITKRGQNVTFRCDPISEHNRLYWYRQTLGQGPEFLTYFQNEAQLEKSRLLSDRFSAERPKGSFSTLEIQRTEQGDSAMYLCASSLAHGQGWYEQYFGPGTRLTVT.

V and J are TRBV6-2 or TRBV6-3 and TRBJ1-2, with D perhaps TRBD1 (5 bases). Trimming cost V 6 bases and J 2 bases, with 22 bases left between them. CDR1 is MNHEY, CDR2 SVGEGT, per germline. There are 17 residues in the CDR3. The CDR3 loop reads CASSTRGGADNNYGYTF. As DNA, the CDR3 is TGTGCCAGCAGCACCCGGGGAGGGGCGGATAACAACTATGGCTACACCTTC.

The chain employs TRBV18 and TRBJ1-1, with D unclear. The germline V gene has CDR1 KGHSH and CDR2 LQKENI. The CDR3 totals 15 residues. V lost 0 bases, J lost 1 base, and 9 bases lay in between. CDR3 sequence (DNA): TGTGCCAGCTCACCACCCTCACAGCAGAACACTGAAGCTTTCTTT. Encoded protein: CASSPPSQQNTEAFF.

The chain couples TRBV20-1 to TRBJ1-2; D may be TRBD1 (6 bases). The ends were cut back, 3 bases at V and 4 bases at J, with 15 bases in the middle. Germline V gene sequence: CDR1 DFQATT, CDR2 SNEGSKA (reference sequence). The CDR3 is 14 residues long. CDR3 sequence: CSASQGGVSYGYTF. CDR3 nucleotides: TGCAGTGCTAGTCAAGGGGGGGTTAGCTATGGCTACACCTTC.

The V and J genes are TRBV19 and TRBJ2-5; no reliable D call. Germline V gives CDR1 LNHDA, CDR2 SQIVND (reference sequence). The CDR3 has 12 residues. V lost 5 bases and J lost 1, with 5 bases in between. CDR3 coding DNA: TGTGCCAGTAGTTATCGCCAAGAGACCCAGTACTTC. It yields the protein CASSYRQETQYF.

This chain links TRBV25-1 with TRBJ1-6; 8 bases are shared with TRBD1. Germline-derived CDR1 and CDR2 are MGHDK and SYGVNS. The V segment lost 5 bases and the J segment 11 bases; nucleotides outside the gene matches: 11. This CDR3 has 15 amino acids. The CDR3 region is CASSRSGQGWAPLHF. The CDR3, as DNA: TGTGCCAGCAGTCGGAGTGGACAGGGTTGGGCACCCCTCCACTTT.

This chain joins TRBV19 and TRBJ1-3; D not resolved. This CDR3 region has 16 residues. V dropped 0 bases and J dropped 0 bases, with 9 bases sitting between them. Germline V gene lookup returns CDR1 LNHDA and CDR2 SQIVND (reference sequence). The DNA of the CDR3 is TGTGCCAGTAGTATAGATCTGGCAGACTCTGGAAACACCATATATTTT. This gives the protein CASSIDLADSGNTIYF.

This clone was seen just once. V is TRBV28 and J is TRBJ2-1; D remains ambiguous. CDR1 and CDR2 (germline): MDHEN, SYDVKM. The length of the CDR3 is 15 residues. V lost 6 bases, J lost 5 bases, and 17 bases lay in between. CDR3 bases: TGTGCCAGCAGCCCTACGTCGTCGCGGAACAATGAGCAGTTCTTC. It specifies CASSPTSSRNNEQFF.

The CDR3 sequence is CASRSIWGGRPDTEAFF. The CDR3, as DNA: TGTGCCAGTAGGAGTATTTGGGGCGGCAGGCCGGACACTGAAGCTTTCTTT. The chain is built from TRBV19 and TRBJ1-1; a possible D gene is TRBD1 (5 bases). The CDR3 runs 17 residues. Germline V gives CDR1 LNHDA, CDR2 SQIVND (reference sequence). Trimming pared 6 bases from V and 3 bases from J, leaving 23 bases between.

This clone was observed a single time. This chain's CDR3 is CASSADRPLSTDTQYF. The CDR3, as DNA: TGCGCCAGCAGCGCGGACAGGCCCCTTAGCACAGATACGCAGTATTTT. The chain links TRBV5-1 to TRBJ2-3, with 7 bases identical to TRBD1. The CDR3 is 16 amino acids. Looked up from germline, CDR1 is SGHRS and CDR2 is YFSETQ. Germline trimming cut 4 bases from V and 0 bases from J; bases unmatched to any gene: 8.

The chain uses TRBV7-9 and TRBJ2-1; 7 nucleotides agree with TRBD1. The germline V gene has CDR1 SEHNR and CDR2 FQNEAQ (reference sequence). This CDR3 spans 12 amino acids. V dropped 6 bases and J dropped 9; count of bases not matched to a gene: 5. The CDR3, as DNA: TGTGCCAGCAGTATGACAGGGTCTGAGCAGTTCTTC. Amino acids: CASSMTGSEQFF.